Listed here are 9 T cell receptor beta chains from one sample, sequenced in a study of neoadjuvant anti-PD-1 for oral cavity cancer. Here immunoSEQ multiplex PCR was the method, and the copy in TCRdb shows in-frame clones only, minus some. The profile shows around 17,000 clones, under 75% of them singletons. Specimen: PBMCs, collected before nivolumab (anti-PD-1) treatment. The receptors stem from a person between 35 and 79 years old with oral cavity squamous cell carcinoma.

V gene TRBV6-1 combines with J gene TRBJ2-7; D uncertain. Germline values: CDR1 MNHNS, CDR2 SASEGT. V lost 1 base, J lost 2 bases, and 15 bases lay in between. CDR3 size: 16 residues. This CDR3 is CASSEDQMGVAYEQYF. The CDR3 bases are TGTGCCAGCAGTGAAGATCAGATGGGTGTCGCCTACGAGCAGTACTTC.

This clone has only one observation. The CDR3 DNA reads as TGTGCCAGCAGCCAAGATCGCCTAGGGCTAGCGGGACGGGAGACCCAGTACTTC. Encoded protein: CASSQDRLGLAGRETQYF. The chain combines TRBV14 with TRBJ2-5; 9 nucleotides agree with TRBD2. V shed 0 bases, J shed 5 bases, and the junction held 13 bases outside the gene matches. CDR1 and CDR2 from the germline V gene are SGHDN and FVKESK. This CDR3 is 18 amino acids long.

This chain links TRBV9 with TRBJ1-3, with D unclear. CDR3 length: 15 residues. Germline V CDR1 and CDR2: SGDLS, YYNGEE. V lost 2 bases and J lost 2, with 11 bases in between. The chain's CDR3 is CASSVAIEPGNTIYF. The CDR3 DNA sequence: TGTGCCAGCAGCGTGGCGATTGAACCTGGAAACACCATATATTTT.

For the CDR3, the DNA is TGTGCCATCAGTGGCTCTGCGGGAGGATTGGACAATGAGCAGTTCTTC. It codes for CAISGSAGGLDNEQFF. This chain joins TRBV10-3 and TRBJ2-1, with 8 bases fitting TRBD2. The germline CDR1 and CDR2 sequences are ENHRY and SYGVKD. The CDR3 is 16 residues long. V gave up 4 bases and J gave up 5 bases; unmatched junction bases: 10.

The rearrangement links TRBV5-4 to TRBJ2-1; 7 nucleotides agree with TRBD2. In germline, CDR1 is SGHNT, CDR2 YYREEE (reference sequence). V dropped 2 bases and J dropped 6; count of bases not matched to a gene: 8. The CDR3 runs to 15 residues. The CDR3 is CASSLGGSSINEQFF. The CDR3 DNA reads TGTGCCAGCAGCTTAGGCGGGAGCTCGATCAATGAGCAGTTCTTC. The full variable domain, rest sourced from reference TRBV5-4 and TRBJ2-1, is ETGVTQSPTHLIKTRGQQVTLRCSSQSGHNTVSWYQQALGQGPQFIFQYYREEENGRGNFPPRFSGLQFPNYSSELNVNALELDDSALYLCASSLGGSSINEQFFGPGTRLTVL.

V usage is TRBV6-1 and J usage is TRBJ2-5; D is perhaps TRBD1 (6 bases). This CDR3 spans 14 amino acids. V lost 7 bases and J 1 base, leaving 13 bases between the germline ends. In germline, CDR1 is MNHNS, CDR2 SASEGT. The CDR3 spells CASTPTGSQETQYF. CDR3 in DNA: TGTGCCAGCACCCCGACAGGAAGCCAAGAGACCCAGTACTTC.

This clone was recorded only once. V and J are TRBV15 and TRBJ1-4, with no clear D. This CDR3 comprises 17 residues. CDR1 LNHNV and CDR2 YYDKDF come from the germline V gene (reference sequence). Trimming removed 0 bases from V and 0 bases from J, with 11 bases in between. CDR3 sequence (DNA): TGTGCCACCAGCAGAGATAGGCCAGTAGCAACTAATGAAAAACTGTTTTTT. It is translated as CATSRDRPVATNEKLFF.

The chain employs TRBV7-9 and TRBJ2-3, with D hard to call. Germline CDR1 and CDR2: SEHNR and FQNEAQ (reference sequence). This CDR3 spans 13 amino acids. Deletions cut 5 bases from V and 5 bases from J, with 11 bases between. The CDR3 loop is CASSRPGKDTQYF. The CDR3 DNA reads as TGTGCCAGCAGCCGTCCTGGCAAAGATACGCAGTATTTT.

This clone is medium-sized by share. This chain connects TRBV30 to TRBJ2-3, with a tentative D call TRBD2 (6 bases). Trimming pared 0 bases from V and 5 bases from J, leaving 21 bases between. From germline, CDR1 is GTSNPN and CDR2 SVGIG (reference sequence). The CDR3 spans 17 residues. The CDR3 region is CAWSVNGRAGGGDTQYF. In nucleotides, the CDR3 is TGTGCCTGGAGTGTAAACGGGAGAGCTGGGGGTGGAGATACGCAGTATTTT.